This entry lists 19 T cell receptor beta chains sequenced from one sample in a study of CD8 T cells in ankylosing spondylitis (dated by TCRdb to 2016 to 2017). Libraries were constructed by 5' RACE. The sequencing machine was an Illumina HiSeq 2500. TCRdb handled the public reads itself, with Q25 trimming in fastp and clone calling in MiXCR, and kept productive beta chains. Entries are consolidated by CDR3 protein sequence, retaining the most common genes and DNA. The sample table holds around 280,000 distinct CDR3 sequences, of which around 19% were seen once. Together, the top ten hold about 8.2% of the sample. The sample taken for sequencing was blood, either unsorted or a sorted T cell fraction (not recorded which). These receptors were taken from a male donor with ankylosing spondylitis or in good health (not recorded which).

The V call is TRBV19, the J call TRBJ1-1; no clear D gene. CDR3 length equals 17 residues. Germline CDR1 is LNHDA and CDR2 is SQIVND (reference sequence). V gave up 5 bases and J gave up 0 bases, with 19 bases separating them. The CDR3 loop is CASSPPLLRVMNTEAFF. The CDR3 nucleotides read TGTGCCAGTAGTCCTCCGCTTTTAAGGGTTATGAACACTGAAGCTTTCTTT.

The table lists this clonotype with many counts. CDR3 nucleotide sequence: TGTGCCAGCAGCCAAGATGCCCTAGCGGGAGACTACGAGCAGTACGTC. Its protein product is CASSQDALAGDYEQYV. This rearrangement joins TRBV4-2 to TRBJ2-7, with 10 bases matching TRBD2. Germline V CDR1 and CDR2: LGHNA, YNFKEQ. This CDR3 is built from 16 residues. With V trimmed by 0 bases and J by 3 bases, 5 bases remained unmatched.

This clonotype was counted only a few times. The chain employs TRBV20-1 and TRBJ1-4; D uncertain. The CDR3 spans 14 residues. V gave up 3 bases and J gave up 8 bases, with 16 bases separating them. In germline, CDR1 is DFQATT, CDR2 SNEGSKA (reference sequence). The CDR3: CSARTRVADEKLFF. The CDR3 region has the DNA TGCAGTGCTAGGACGAGGGTGGCAGACGAAAAACTGTTTTTT.

This clonotype appeared a few times. V gene TRBV6-4 combines with J gene TRBJ2-3, with a weak D call TRBD1 (5 bases). V was cut by 3 bases and J by 2 bases, with 6 bases left in between. CDR3 length equals 13 residues. The germline V gene encodes CDR1 MRHNA and CDR2 SNTAGT. The CDR3 protein is CASSETATDTQYF. In DNA, the CDR3 is TGTGCCAGCAGTGAGACAGCCACAGATACGCAGTATTTT.

This sequence joins TRBV12-3 or TRBV12-4 and TRBJ2-1; D is unclear. The V end lost 5 bases, the J end lost 7 bases, and 12 bases lay between the germline ends. There are 13 residues in the CDR3. Here the CDR3 reads CASSIAGLNEQFF. The DNA for the CDR3 is TGTGCCAGCAGTATTGCAGGTTTAAATGAGCAGTTCTTC.

The V call is TRBV20-1, the J call TRBJ2-1; D is uncertain. Trimming took 3 bases from V and 5 from J, leaving 14 bases between them. The germline gives CDR1 DFQATT, CDR2 SNEGSKA (reference sequence). The CDR3 runs to 14 residues. The CDR3 DNA follows: TGCAGTGCTAGGTCGGGTCCCAATGACAATGAGCAGTTCTTC. It codes for CSARSGPNDNEQFF.

This clonotype appeared once. The chain carries TRBV5-5 and TRBJ2-4; 13 bases line up with TRBD2. Germline trimming cut 4 bases from V and 14 bases from J; bases unmatched to any gene: 3. CDR3 size: 12 residues. Germline lookup yields CDR1 SGHKS and CDR2 YYEKEE (reference sequence). As DNA, the CDR3 is TGTGCCAGCAGCCCCGGACTAGCGGGGGAGTACTTC. This translates into CASSPGLAGEYF.

CDR3 DNA sequence: TGTGCCAGCAGTTTATTGGCTCAGCCCCAGCATTTT. Its protein product is CASSLLAQPQHF. The chain joins TRBV28 to TRBJ1-5; D gene unclear. Germline loops: CDR1 MDHEN, CDR2 SYDVKM. This CDR3 region has 12 residues. Trimming cost V 1 base and J 6 bases, with 4 bases left between them.

The chain combines TRBV11-2 with TRBJ1-3; D call uncertain. This CDR3 is built from 13 residues. From germline, CDR1 is SGHAT and CDR2 FQNNGV. The V end lost 0 bases, the J end lost 4 bases, and 4 bases lay between the germline ends. The CDR3 bases are TGTGCCAGCAGCTTAGACCCCGGAAACACCATATATTTT. Protein sequence: CASSLDPGNTIYF.

The chain uses TRBV7-8 and TRBJ1-1; D remains unclear. Between the trimmed V and J ends, which lost 5 bases and 0 bases, there was a span of 13 bases. Germline V gene sequence: CDR1 SGHVS, CDR2 FQNEAQ. CDR3 length equals 15 residues. CDR3 nucleotides: TGTGCCAGCAGCCAAAAACGCGGGATGAACACTGAAGCTTTCTTT. Amino acid sequence: CASSQKRGMNTEAFF.

The V gene is TRBV5-1, the J gene TRBJ1-3; D is uncertain. The germline CDR1 and CDR2 sequences are SGHRS and YFSETQ. Trimming shortened V by 4 bases and J by 3 bases, and 14 bases separated the two germline ends. The CDR3 contains 15 residues. The CDR3 protein is CASSPGFSLGNTIYF. The CDR3 nucleotides read TGCGCCAGCAGCCCGGGCTTTAGCCTTGGAAACACCATATATTTT.

The V gene is TRBV5-1, the J gene TRBJ2-5, with 9 positions matching TRBD2. Germline CDR1 SGHRS, CDR2 YFSETQ. Trimming at V came to 3 bases and at J to 6 bases, leaving 9 bases not matched to a gene. The length of the CDR3 is 15 residues. CDR3 residues: CASSYEAGGPKTQYF. CDR3 DNA: TGCGCCAGCAGCTACGAGGCGGGAGGGCCGAAGACCCAGTACTTC.

This clonotype was detected ten times or more. The chain employs TRBV5-1 and TRBJ2-5; the match to TRBD2 covers 9 bases. The germline gives CDR1 SGHRS, CDR2 YFSETQ. Unmatched junction bases numbered 6, after V lost 4 bases and J lost 5 bases. The CDR3 covers 14 residues. CDR3 sequence (DNA): TGCGCCAGCAGCACCGGGACTAGCCTGGAGACCCAGTACTTC. Protein product: CASSTGTSLETQYF.

In this sample, this clonotype turned up many times. The chain recombines TRBV7-3 with TRBJ1-4, with D possibly matching TRBD1 (5 bases). The CDR3 sequence is 13 residues long. Germline V gene sequence: CDR1 SGHTA, CDR2 FQGTGA. With 2 bases removed from V and 8 bases from J, the gap between germline ends came to 9 bases. For the CDR3, the DNA is TGTGCCAGCAGCTTAGGGACTGGAGAAAAACTGTTTTTT. Protein: CASSLGTGEKLFF.

This clonotype has only a few counts. CDR3 nucleotides: TGTGCCAGCAGCACCGGGGGCCCCGCTGGCTACACCTTC. Encoded protein: CASSTGGPAGYTF. The chain employs TRBV7-9 and TRBJ1-2; possible D gene TRBD1, 6 bases. CDR1 SEHNR and CDR2 FQNEAQ come from the germline V gene (reference sequence). This CDR3 has 13 residues. V dropped 5 bases and J dropped 7 bases, with 14 bases sitting between them. Using reference TRBV7-9 and TRBJ1-2 for the parts outside the CDR3, the full variable domain is DTGVSQNPRHKITKRGQNVTFRCDPISEHNRLYWYRQTLGQGPEFLTYFQNEAQLEKSRLLSDRFSAERPKGSFSTLEIQRTEQGDSAMYLCASSTGGPAGYTFGSGTRLTVV.

This clonotype has a count of ten or more. This sequence joins TRBV3-1 and TRBJ1-5; a possible D gene is TRBD1 (5 bases). In germline, CDR1 is LGHDT, CDR2 YNNKEL (reference sequence). The CDR3 runs to 15 residues. Deletions cut 4 bases from V and 6 bases from J, with 16 bases between. The CDR3, as DNA: TGTGCCAGCAGCCCGTCTATGGGGGGGAGTCAGCCCCAGCATTTT. It yields the protein CASSPSMGGSQPQHF.

The chain carries TRBV6-1 and TRBJ2-5; weak D call: TRBD1 (5 bases). The CDR3 has 14 residues. Trimming removed 7 bases from V and 2 bases from J, with 14 bases in between. CDR1 and CDR2 from the germline V gene are MNHNS and SASEGT. The CDR3 loop reads CASTEPTVQETQYF. The CDR3 nucleotides are TGTGCCAGCACGGAACCGACAGTACAAGAGACCCAGTACTTC.

The sample holds a few counts of this clonotype. This chain uses TRBV20-1 with TRBJ2-1; the D gene could be TRBD1 or TRBD2 (5 bases each). Germline CDR1 is DFQATT and CDR2 is SNEGSKA (reference sequence). The V end was cut by 0 bases, the J end by 4 bases, with 16 bases between. CDR3 length: 16 residues. This CDR3 is CSARDLGLAGYNEQFF. DNA for the CDR3: TGCAGTGCTAGAGATCTGGGGCTAGCTGGGTACAATGAGCAGTTCTTC.

The CDR3 sequence is CASSPLFGLAGGTAQYF. CDR3 coding DNA: TGTGCCAGCAGCCCTCTTTTCGGACTAGCGGGGGGAACGGCGCAGTATTTT. The V and J genes are TRBV11-2 and TRBJ2-3; TRBD2 agrees at 14 bases. This CDR3 contains 17 residues. Losses at the gene ends were 5 bases for V and 10 bases for J; bases not matched to a gene: 14. Germline assignment: CDR1 SGHAT and CDR2 FQNNGV.